Below, one TCR beta chain is given with its context. Which antigen it targets is not known. At one end, the junction sequence differs from germline, possibly due to a read error. CDR1 LGHNA and CDR2 YNFKEQ were looked up in the germline V gene. The CDR3 starts with the cysteine, ends with the phenylalanine, and has 18 residues. Kept here is only the CDR3 DNA, which spans 54 bases and is read in frame from base 1. The library was prepared using the immunoSEQ multiplex PCR assay. For the multiplex PCR, a mixture combining 60 forward primers for TCR Vbeta segments and 13 reverse primers for TCR Jbeta segments was used. A multiplex PCR assay on genomic DNA amplified the CDR3 region of rearranged TCR beta genes. On the Illumina HiSeq System, the amplified TCR beta libraries were sequenced as 87-base-pair reads. The study's processing was this. A later analysis tallied tens of millions of unique TCR beta chains across the 660 or so repertoires, and around 9.9 million of those chains were shared by two or more donors. A nearest-neighbor algorithm error-corrected the raw reads and collapsed the reads into unique sequences, merging closely related sequences to remove PCR and sequencing errors. V, D and J gene segments were assigned by aligning CDR3 sequences to IMGT reference sequences. For a sequence to be retained, a match of at least six nucleotides was required to both a V gene segment and a J gene segment. Rearrangements were classified as productive when the CDR3 lacked stop codons and remained in frame with V and J, and all other rearrangements were classified as non-productive. Following IMGT convention, CDR3 was defined as the stretch from the second conserved V-encoded cysteine up to the conserved J-encoded phenylalanine. The earlier analysis of about 620 of the donors excluded sequences that lacked an unambiguous match to a single V gene segment. In an earlier analysis of 450 to 750 of the donors, a V segment was called functional when productive rearrangements were above 56.7%, and segregating when the standard deviation between donors exceeded 5%. A statistical classification framework was developed to diagnose cytomegalovirus status using the catalog of TCR beta chain sequences. V and J gene assignment, in a later analysis, came from comparing TCR nucleotide sequences with IMGT/GENE-DB human TR gene sequences. Using the TCRdist pipeline, a later analysis assigned CDR3 sequences along with most-parsimonious VDJ recombination scenarios. A later analysis defined each TCR beta chain by its CDR3 amino acid sequence plus V-gene family, and excluded reads lacking a unique V-gene family. A later analysis removed over 500 highly shared, low-generation-probability nucleotide sequences to deal with suspected cross-contamination and a sequencing artifact. A later analysis calculated a clonal expansion index for each public chain from normalized within-repertoire ranks of inferred template counts. In a later analysis, generation probabilities were computed using a VDJ recombination model fitted to out-of-frame rearrangements, and the results were checked against IGoR. Hypergeometric tests were used in a later analysis to score TCR-TCR, TCR-HLA and TCR-CMV co-occurrence, with a repertoire-size bias correction applied to the TCR pairs. False discovery rates were estimated in a later analysis by permuting HLA or CMV assignments 20 times. In a later analysis, co-occurring TCRs were grouped with DBSCAN, and TCRdist sequence similarity was added when clustering was performed within HLA-allele-positive subsets. For co-occurrence clustering, repertoires with fewer than 30,000 or more than 120,000 public chains were excluded, along with about five repertoires with anomalous nucleotide sharing. The immuneACCESS repertoire file appears here via TCRdb, limited to in-frame rearrangements. These files lack a portion of the clones; in checked studies, under half of the deficit traces to unresolved V genes, and the cause of the others is not known. V and J calls and clone size are given by that table; D and trimming were obtained from the DNA. The sample yields hundreds of thousands of clones; about 74% were counted once. The ten largest clonotypes hold roughly a sixth of the sample.

The sample belongs to a study of cytomegalovirus exposure and HLA in healthy donors (dated by TCRdb to 2016 to 2017). Broadly, across the study: An earlier analysis of approximately 550 of the donors reported approximately 290 Gb of sequence data and 117 million unique TCR beta sequences from around 200 million T cells. The study aimed to test whether signatures of past pathogen exposure could be identified by cataloging public T cell receptors. Approximately 310 gigabases of sequencing data and approximately 85 million unique TCR sequences were included in an early release covering around 600 HLA-typed donors. Along with the roughly 700-subject first cohort, a separate validation cohort of over 90 different subjects was used. Both class I and class II loci were covered by HLA typing, at four-digit resolution. The study profiled the T cell repertoires of approximately 700 subjects by immunosequencing and related them to cytomegalovirus serostatus. A later genetic analysis used genome-wide SNP genotypes for about 65% of the 666 donors, treating that subset as a discovery cohort. The number of donors typed differed by locus, with roughly 629-640 for A, B, C, DRB1 and DQB1, 522 for DQA1, 606 for DPA1, and some 440 for DPB1. Of the approximately 400 genotyped donors, 65% to 90% fell in the genetic ancestry cluster associated with self-reported Caucasian donors. The study combined high-throughput TCR immunosequencing, statistical association of individual TCRs with disease status, and machine learning to predict cytomegalovirus infection status. Several DR-DQ haplotypes were handled as single units for association and clustering because linkage in the cohort was strong. Donor age, sex, ethnicity and CMV serostatus were compiled together with the repertoire data. Rather than using new phenotypic data, the later analysis identified candidate immune exposures from TCR beta sequences and from how often those sequences occurred across donors. Every repertoire in the discovery cohort had been generated on one and the same sequencing platform. Among roughly 400 genotyped donors of the cohort, an average of around 250,000 unique TCR beta nucleotide sequences was sequenced per donor, of which about 20% were non-productive. To decide whether each TCR beta V gene segment behaved as functional or pseudogenic, an earlier analysis of over 500 of the donors relied on high-throughput TCR beta sequencing. In a later analysis, previously published TCR beta repertoires from about 670 donors were re-analyzed and high-resolution HLA genotyping was added so that TCR occurrence patterns could be studied. General conclusions and limits of the study: A further reported finding was that TCR beta sequences accurately predicted the HLA-A and HLA-B alleles for most subjects in the first cohort. In an earlier analysis of about 600 of the donors, most TCR beta V segments appeared in productive rearrangements about 87% or about 30% of the time, broadly matching IMGT annotations. Because HLA typing was unavailable for some donors at each locus, only the typed subset was used in association tests. In a later analysis, most CMV-associated TCR beta chains were found to appear HLA-restricted, with HLA associations seemingly driven largely by CMV exposure. Specific HLA alleles were associated with roughly 16,000 TCR beta sequences at a false discovery rate of 0.05 in a later analysis. Linkage disequilibrium might explain the correlated functional status among segregating V segments, but an unknown experimental factor could not be excluded. The authors suggested that the approach could potentially be extended to other disease states and immunological phenotypes. Compared with the approximately 670-donor mean, donors in an Asian-associated ancestry cluster had fewer N-insertions in productive TCRs, according to a later genetic analysis. Only TCR beta chains were sequenced in this cohort, and the absence of alpha or paired-chain data limited detectable features. In a later analysis, several top co-occurrence clusters were reported to appear linked to parvovirus B19, influenza, CMV and Epstein-Barr virus. Presence/absence analyses assumed roughly uniform sequencing depth across donors, an assumption that may not hold. A later analysis found that TCR association rates varied across HLA loci, with DRB1 alleles showing the most associated TCRs and HLA-C alleles the fewest. Three of the identified cytomegalovirus-associated TCR beta chains were confirmed in vitro to be specific for cytomegalovirus antigens. A later analysis found that HLA-associated TCR beta chains were more clonally expanded and had lower generation probabilities than equally common non-associated chains. For the cohort, immune exposure information was limited to CMV serostatus. Strong co-occurrence of HLA alleles, especially DR and DQ, made assigning TCR associations to individual alleles difficult. Most TCR sequences were observed very rarely across donors, whereas some public TCRs were present in many individuals. Because counts were too low, some 17 rarely observed V segments, including chromosome 9 orphons, were excluded from the earlier analysis of fewer than 650 of the donors. The study listed 164 TCR beta chains as associated with cytomegalovirus. A cluster of highly shared sequence variants was judged likely to represent a technical artifact of the sequencing pipeline. Cytomegalovirus status was reported to be diagnosed by the classifier with high specificity and sensitivity in both the original and validation cohorts. The 87-base-pair reads could not distinguish some IMGT-functional V segments, including TRBV6-2 and TRBV6-3, so those segments were excluded. A later genetic analysis associated a missense DCLRE1C variant with V-gene and J-gene trimming of TCR beta chains, and an independent cohort replicated the association.

The cohort consisted of hundreds of healthy bone marrow donors. Cohort members were all nominally healthy when sampled, although unrecorded immune exposures were likely present. The donor tested CMV seronegative and was one of the 352 seronegative cohort members. Each donor provided a peripheral blood sample, and peripheral blood mononuclear cells were used for TCR beta sequencing. The Qiagen DNeasy Blood Extraction Kit was used to extract genomic DNA from the blood cell samples. The chain is assembled from TRBV4-2 and TRBJ2-6; no D segment can be confidently identified. The receptor comes from a man in his forties in good health and CMV-seronegative. The material sequenced was PBMCs. The sequenced DNA is TGTACCAGCACCCCGAGTACGTCCCTTTCCTCTGGGGCCAACGTCCTGACTTTC. Its protein product is CTSTPSTSLSSGANVLTF.